Listed below are T cell receptor beta chains from one sample, sequenced in a study of cytomegalovirus exposure and HLA in healthy donors. Clones were sequenced by immunoSEQ multiplex PCR, and TCRdb holds only the in-frame ones, with some missing. The specimen's table records about 96,000 clones. The sample taken for sequencing was PBMCs. These receptors originate from a woman in her thirties in good health and CMV-seronegative. Each CDR3 is given with its conserved first and last residue. Fields, in order: V gene, J gene, D gene, CDR3 DNA, CDR3 protein. D genes are given only for firm matches.

TRBV11-2	TRBJ2-5	TRBD2	TGTGCCAGCAGCACTAGCGGGAGGAGCTGGGAGACCCAGTACTTC	CASSTSGRSWETQYF
TRBV7-9	TRBJ2-7	.	TGTGCCAGCAGCCCACTCTACGAGCAGTACTTC	CASSPLYEQYF
TRBV18	TRBJ2-3	.	TGTGCCAGCTCACCACGAGCGGGTGCTAGCACAGATACGCAGTATTTT	CASSPRAGASTDTQYF
TRBV2	TRBJ2-2	.	TGTGCCAGCAGTACAGGGAGCGGGGAGCTGTTTTTT	CASSTGSGELFF
TRBV19	TRBJ2-6	TRBD2	TGTGCCAGTAGTCCCCGGGACTACCCTAACTCTGGGGCCAACGTCCTGACTTTC	CASSPRDYPNSGANVLTF
TRBV28	TRBJ2-7	TRBD2	TGTGCCAGCAGTTCCCCTAGCGGGGGGCCCGCCTACGAGCAGTACTTC	CASSSPSGGPAYEQYF
TRBV28	TRBJ1-5	.	TGTGCCAGCAGTCCGGGCGGGGAAAATCAGCCCCAGCATTTT	CASSPGGENQPQHF
TRBV6-5	TRBJ1-3	.	TGTGCCAGCAGGCGGACAGAGGTCTCCGGAAACACCATATATTTT	CASRRTEVSGNTIYF
TRBV9	TRBJ2-3	TRBD1	TGTGCCAGCAGCCTAACGCCGGGACAGGGTGTATCAGATACGCAGTATTTT	CASSLTPGQGVSDTQYF
TRBV25-1	TRBJ1-6	TRBD1	TGTGCCAGCAGTGGATCACAGGGGGCATCCTATAATTCACCCCTCCACTTT	CASSGSQGASYNSPLHF
TRBV6-1	TRBJ2-5	.	TGTGCCAGCAGTGAGTCACCCGGGGAGACCCAGTACTTC	CASSESPGETQYF
TRBV7-6	TRBJ1-2	TRBD1	TGTGCCAGCAGCTTAGAAACAGGGGCGTACTATGGCTACACCTTC	CASSLETGAYYGYTF
TRBV27	TRBJ1-5	.	TGTGCCAGCAGTTCCCAAAATCAGCCCCAGCATTTT	CASSSQNQPQHF
TRBV28	TRBJ2-2	TRBD1	TGTGCCAGCCTTGCCGGGACAGGAATCACCGGGGAGCTGTTTTTT	CASLAGTGITGELFF
TRBV7-2	TRBJ1-6	.	TGTGCCAGCAGCTTCCAGGGTAATTCACCCCTCCACTTT	CASSFQGNSPLHF
TRBV28	TRBJ1-2	.	TGTGCCAGCAGTTTCGGGGTGCACAGTGGCTACACCTTC	CASSFGVHSGYTF
TRBV11-2	TRBJ1-1	TRBD1	TGTGCCAGCAGCCCCTGGGACAGCCGAAACACTGAAGCTTTCTTT	CASSPWDSRNTEAFF
TRBV19	TRBJ2-5	TRBD1	TGTGCCAGTAGTCCGACACAGGGGGTTGAAGAGACCCAGTACTTC	CASSPTQGVEETQYF
TRBV29-1	TRBJ2-7	TRBD1	TGCAGCGTTGAACATCGGGACAGGGACTACGAGCAGTACTTC	CSVEHRDRDYEQYF
TRBV6-1	TRBJ2-3	TRBD1	TGTGCCAGCAGTGAGGGACAGTGGGGGAGCACAGATACGCAGTATTTT	CASSEGQWGSTDTQYF
TRBV4-1	TRBJ2-7	.	TGCGCCAGCAGCCAAGTGACTGAGGGGGAATACGAGCAGTACTTC	CASSQVTEGEYEQYF
TRBV4-2	TRBJ2-4	TRBD2	TGTGCCAGCAGGCTAGGACTAGCGGGGCTTTGGTACTTC	CASRLGLAGLWYF
TRBV29-1	TRBJ1-3	.	TGCAGCGTTGCTACGGTACTCTCTGGAAACACCATATATTTT	CSVATVLSGNTIYF
TRBV10-2	TRBJ1-5	.	TGCGCCAGCATGGCTGTCAATCAGCCCCAGCATTTT	CASMAVNQPQHF
TRBV27	TRBJ2-7	.	TGTGCCAGCAGTTCCCCCGGAGCCTACGAGCAGTACTTC	CASSSPGAYEQYF
TRBV6-5	TRBJ1-1	TRBD1	TGTGCCAGCAGTTACTCGTGGGACAGGGGGGGCACTGAAGCTTTCTTT	CASSYSWDRGGTEAFF
TRBV10-1	TRBJ2-3	TRBD2	TGCGCCAGCAGTGACCGACTAGCGGGGGGCCCGAGGATCGCAGATACGCAGTATTTT	CASSDRLAGGPRIADTQYF
TRBV6-5	TRBJ1-1	.	TGTGCCAGCAGTTTAGGACTCATGAACACTGAAGCTTTCTTT	CASSLGLMNTEAFF
TRBV5-1	TRBJ1-2	.	TGCGCCAGCAGCTTGAGAAGGGACTCTGGCTACACCTTC	CASSLRRDSGYTF
TRBV6-1	TRBJ2-3	.	TGTGCCAGCAGTGAATCCGTCGGCGGGACAGATACGCAGTATTTT	CASSESVGGTDTQYF
TRBV6-5	TRBJ2-7	TRBD1	TGTGCCAGCAGTCGTGACAGGGGGGGTTACGAGCAGTACTTC	CASSRDRGGYEQYF
TRBV28	TRBJ2-1	.	TGTGCCAGCAGCCCCACAAGCAATGAGCAGTTCTTC	CASSPTSNEQFF
TRBV11-2	TRBJ2-3	TRBD2	TGTGCCAGCAGCCCTTCTCGGGGGGAGGCAGATACGCAGTATTTT	CASSPSRGEADTQYF
TRBV7-2	TRBJ2-5	TRBD1	TGTGCCAGCACTCGGACAGGGGGCCAAGAGACCCAGTACTTC	CASTRTGGQETQYF
TRBV5-1	TRBJ2-1	TRBD2	TGCGCCAGCAGCTTGGTGGTAGCGGGGGCTAATGAGCAGTTCTTC	CASSLVVAGANEQFF
TRBV6-1	TRBJ1-5	.	TGTGCCAGCAGTGACTTGGGGAGACTGGCTAGCAATCAGCCCCAGCATTTT	CASSDLGRLASNQPQHF
TRBV27	TRBJ2-1	.	TGTGCCAGCAGTTTAAGATTGGGGGGATCCTACAATGAGCAGTTCTTC	CASSLRLGGSYNEQFF
TRBV10-2	TRBJ1-5	.	TGCGCCAGCCGGGAAAATAGCAATCAGCCCCAGCATTTT	CASRENSNQPQHF
TRBV6-1	TRBJ2-4	.	TGTGCCAGCAGTGAAAGGGGCGGGGGCAGAGCCAAAAACATTCAGTACTTC	CASSERGGGRAKNIQYF
TRBV4-1	TRBJ2-3	TRBD1	TGCGCCAGCAGCCCCAGACAGGGGAGGACAGATACGCAGTATTTT	CASSPRQGRTDTQYF
TRBV5-1	TRBJ2-5	TRBD1	TGCGCCAGCAGCTTGGTCGGGACAGGGTGGGAAGAGACCCAGTACTTC	CASSLVGTGWEETQYF
TRBV14	TRBJ2-5	TRBD2	TGTGCCAGCAGCCACACTAGCGGGAGTCAAGAGACCCAGTACTTC	CASSHTSGSQETQYF
TRBV2	TRBJ1-5	TRBD1	TGTGCCAGCAGTCGGGACAGTAGCAATCAGCCCCAGCATTTT	CASSRDSSNQPQHF
TRBV6-1	TRBJ1-3	.	TGTGCCAGCAGACCACAGGGATTTGGAAACACCATATATTTT	CASRPQGFGNTIYF
TRBV9	TRBJ2-1	TRBD1	TGTGCCAGCAGCGTCGGACAGGGGGCACTATATGAGCAGTTCTTC	CASSVGQGALYEQFF
TRBV27	TRBJ1-5	.	TGTGCCAGCAGCCGAGCCCCCCAGCATTTT	CASSRAPQHF
TRBV5-5	TRBJ1-5	TRBD1	TGTGCCAGCAGCTTAATGGGACAGGGGAGCAATCAGCCCCAGCATTTT	CASSLMGQGSNQPQHF
TRBV19	TRBJ2-7	.	TGTGCCAGTAGTACTAGCGCCAACTCCTACGAGCAGTACTTC	CASSTSANSYEQYF
TRBV15	TRBJ1-4	TRBD1	TGTGCCACCAGCAGACCCGGGACAGGGAATGAAAAACTGTTTTTT	CATSRPGTGNEKLFF